Below, 27 T cell receptor beta chains from the same sample are listed, as sequenced in a study of neurological immune-mediated disorders. A single record per CDR3 protein comes from TCRdb applying MiXCR to the 5' RACE reads. Here the sample spans about 66,000 distinct CDR3 sequences, nearly 3.5% being singletons. The material sequenced was PBMCs. These receptors all stem from a man aged 40-49 years with multiple sclerosis.

This clonotype was found many times. The J gene is TRBJ1-1, the V gene TRBV10-3; D is possibly TRBD1 (6 bases). CDR3 length: 14 amino acids. V was clipped by 0 bases and J by 5 bases, with 10 bases between them. CDR1 and CDR2 (germline): ENHRY, SYGVKD. For the CDR3, the DNA is TGTGCCATCAGTGAGTCCCAGGGGTGGACTGAAGCTTTCTTT. Translated, it gives CAISESQGWTEAFF.

At least ten counts were recorded for this clonotype. V gene TRBV29-1 combines with J gene TRBJ1-2, with 8 bases lining up with TRBD1. In germline, CDR1 is SQVTM, CDR2 ANQGSEA. The trim removed 6 bases at V and 4 bases at J, leaving 7 bases unmatched. This CDR3 is built from 13 residues. The CDR3 coding sequence is TGCAGCGTGGAGGACAGGGCTGGCTATGGCTACACCTTC. Residues: CSVEDRAGYGYTF.

The V call is TRBV5-1, the J call TRBJ1-2; D call uncertain. CDR1 and CDR2 from the germline V gene are SGHRS and YFSETQ. Trimming took 0 bases from V and 5 from J, leaving 5 bases between them. The CDR3 covers 12 residues. Here the CDR3 reads CASSLAEYGYTF. In DNA, the CDR3 is TGCGCCAGCAGCTTGGCAGAATATGGCTACACCTTC.

This clonotype was picked up many times. The chain carries TRBV20-1 and TRBJ2-5; the D is unclear. Trimming shortened V by 4 bases and J by 5 bases, and 17 bases separated the two germline ends. Looked up from germline, CDR1 is DFQATT and CDR2 is SNEGSKA (reference sequence). This CDR3 region has 14 residues. CDR3 nucleotides: TGCAGTGCTACTGGTACGGATACGTGGGAGACCCAGTACTTC. Amino acids: CSATGTDTWETQYF.

Ten or more counts support this clonotype. This chain connects TRBV12-3 or TRBV12-4 to TRBJ2-1; D is unresolved. Trimming left V 3 bases short and J 7 bases short, with 13 bases between. There are 14 residues in the CDR3. The CDR3, as DNA: TGTGCCAGCAGTTTTTTCGGCCTGGGGAATGAGCAGTTCTTC. Its protein product is CASSFFGLGNEQFF.

Of note for this clonotype: A much larger clone lies a single base off, so this may be a read error. The rearrangement uses TRBV5-1 and TRBJ1-1; 7 bases map to TRBD1. The CDR3 has 15 amino acids. The V segment lost 2 bases and the J segment 3 bases; nucleotides outside the gene matches: 7. Germline V gene lookup returns CDR1 SGHRS and CDR2 YFSETQ. Written as DNA, the CDR3 is TGCGCCAGCAGCTTCTCACCCCAGGGGGACACTGAAGCTTTCTTT. Protein: CASSFSPQGDTEAFF.

This clonotype was seen many times. This chain uses TRBV29-1 with TRBJ1-2; D is ambiguous. The ends were cut back, 5 bases at V and 6 bases at J, with 10 bases in the middle. Germline V gene sequence: CDR1 SQVTM, CDR2 ANQGSEA. The CDR3 runs 11 residues. The CDR3 loop is CSVSVWDGYTF. The DNA for the CDR3 is TGCAGCGTTAGCGTTTGGGATGGCTACACCTTC.

This clonotype was counted ten times or more. The V call is TRBV21-1, the J call TRBJ1-3; no DNA check was done on the table's D call, TRBD1. TRBV21-1 is classified as a pseudogene. The CDR3 has 16 residues. For the CDR3, the DNA is TGTGCCAGCAGCAAAGATCCGGGGGAAAAACGAAACACCATATATTTT. It yields the protein CASSKDPGEKRNTIYF.

This clonotype was observed many times. The chain is built from TRBV20-1 and TRBJ2-2; TRBD2 matches at 13 bases. The CDR3 covers 13 residues. Germline assignment: CDR1 DFQATT and CDR2 SNEGSKA (reference sequence). The CDR3 DNA reads TGCGGAGGACTAGCGGGGGCCCGGGGGGAGCTGTTTTTT. Amino acid sequence: CGGLAGARGELFF.

Many counts were recorded for this clonotype. This chain links TRBV4-1 with TRBJ2-7; TRBD2 aligns across 13 bases. The CDR3 extends over 18 amino acids. V gave up 3 bases and J gave up 0 bases; unmatched junction bases: 8. Germline loops: CDR1 MGHRA, CDR2 YSYEKL. DNA for the CDR3: TGCGCCAGCAGCCAGGGACACGGGACTAGCGGGAACTCCTACGAGCAGTACTTC. This encodes CASSQGHGTSGNSYEQYF.

This clonotype was picked up many times. The V gene is TRBV6-6, the J gene TRBJ2-3, with D uncertain. The CDR3 is made up of 15 amino acids. CDR1 MNHNY and CDR2 SVGAGI come from the germline V gene (reference sequence). V was trimmed by 10 bases and J by 0 bases, leaving 17 bases between them. The CDR3 DNA sequence: TGTGCCACAACTGTAGGAGTCTTTAGCACAGATACGCAGTATTTT. This gives the protein CATTVGVFSTDTQYF.

In this sample, this clonotype turned up many times. The chain employs TRBV7-2 and TRBJ1-4; 7 positions match TRBD1. Germline lookup yields CDR1 SGHTA and CDR2 FQGNSA. With 3 bases clipped from V and 0 bases from J, the junction kept 1 base outside the gene matches. This CDR3 spans 15 amino acids. In DNA, the CDR3 is TGTGCCAGCAGCTTGACAGGGACAACTAATGAAAAACTGTTTTTT. Translated, it gives CASSLTGTTNEKLFF.

This clonotype was recorded many times. This chain links TRBV20-1 with TRBJ2-3; 8 bases agree with TRBD2. J gave up 4 bases and V 5 bases, and 5 bases lay outside the gene matches. This CDR3 has 13 amino acids. CDR1 and CDR2 (germline): DFQATT, SNEGSKA (reference sequence). The CDR3: CSAGLAGPDTQYF. In DNA form, the CDR3 reads TGCAGTGCTGGGTTAGCGGGGCCAGATACGCAGTATTTT.

This clonotype appeared many times. Compared with germline, one end of the junction differs, possibly owing to a read error. The chain joins TRBV4-2 to TRBJ2-5, with no clear D. CDR1 LGHNA and CDR2 YNFKEQ come from the germline V gene. The CDR3 is 12 residues long. For the CDR3, the DNA is TGTGACAGCAGCAAAGTCGGGGAGACCCAGTACTTC. Its protein is CDSSKVGETQYF.

This clonotype was observed many times. The CDR3 nucleotides are TGCAGTGCTCACCCCGTGAAGGGGGGAGAGACCCAGTACTTC. The encoded protein is CSAHPVKGGETQYF. The chain uses TRBV20-1 and TRBJ2-5; either TRBD1 or TRBD2 may fit D (6 bases each). The germline V gene has CDR1 DFQATT and CDR2 SNEGSKA (reference sequence). The CDR3 is 14 residues long. Trimming left V 5 bases short and J 4 bases short, with 17 bases between.

This clonotype was seen at least ten times. The chain combines TRBV5-5 with TRBJ2-7; D may correspond to TRBD1 or TRBD2 (5 bases each). The germline V gene encodes CDR1 SGHKS and CDR2 YYEKEE (reference sequence). V was cut by 0 bases and J by 2 bases, with 12 bases left in between. The CDR3 length is 15 residues. In nucleotides, the CDR3 is TGTGCCAGCAGCTTGGCCGGGGCCCCCCCCTACGAGCAGTACTTC. It encodes CASSLAGAPPYEQYF.

The sample holds many counts of this clonotype. The rearrangement links TRBV25-1 to TRBJ1-1; D remains unclear. The V gene's germline CDR1 is MGHDK and CDR2 SYGVNS. This CDR3 comprises 13 residues. CDR3 nucleotides: TGTACCAAGATGTTGGGGTCGAACACTGAAGCTTTCTTT. Translating it yields CTKMLGSNTEAFF.

This clonotype was seen at least ten times. J is TRBJ2-7 and V is TRBV9; TRBD2 agrees at 12 bases. J gave up 5 bases and V 4 bases, and 10 bases lay outside the gene matches. The CDR3 has 16 residues. Germline values: CDR1 SGDLS, CDR2 YYNGEE. DNA of the CDR3: TGTGCCAGCAGCCCCCGACTGACTAGCGGGAGTCACGAGCAGTACTTC. It translates to CASSPRLTSGSHEQYF. Supplemented by reference TRBV9 and TRBJ2-7, the full variable domain reads DSGVTQTPKHLITATGQRVTLRCSPRSGDLSVYWYQQSLDQGLQFLIQYYNGEERAKGNILERFSAQQFPDLHSELNLSSLELGDSALYFCASSPRLTSGSHEQYFGPGTRLTVT.

This clonotype was found many times. The chain carries TRBV27 and TRBJ1-2; tentative D call: TRBD1 (6 bases). Trimming took 0 bases from V and 7 from J, leaving 12 bases between them. Germline V gene lookup returns CDR1 MNHEY and CDR2 SMNVEV (reference sequence). CDR3 length: 14 amino acids. The CDR3 protein is CASSLSMGALGYTF. The DNA for the CDR3 is TGTGCCAGCAGTTTATCAATGGGGGCCCTTGGCTACACCTTC.

This clonotype was counted many times. The chain carries TRBV2 and TRBJ2-3, with D unresolved. The germline V gene encodes CDR1 SNHLY and CDR2 FYNNEI. Trimming stripped 1 base from V and 1 base from J, with 21 bases between. CDR3 size: 19 residues. The CDR3 is CASSEVPNTLPWGTDTQYF. The CDR3 nucleotides are TGTGCCAGCAGTGAAGTACCGAACACCCTCCCTTGGGGCACAGATACGCAGTATTTT.

This clonotype was counted between two and nine times. One junction end disagrees with the germline gene, perhaps due to a read error. The chain couples TRBV7-9 to TRBJ1-4; D not certain. The CDR3 is 12 amino acids. Germline CDR1 is SEHNR and CDR2 is FQNEAQ (reference sequence). DNA for the CDR3: TGTGACAGCAGCAACTCGGAGCGCGGACTGTTTTTT. It is translated as CDSSNSERGLFF.

This clonotype was observed many times. The gene calls are TRBV20-1 and TRBJ2-2; 10 bases line up with TRBD2. There are 14 residues in the CDR3. The germline gives CDR1 DFQATT, CDR2 SNEGSKA (reference sequence). Trimming took 5 bases from V and 8 from J; bases not matched to a gene: 8. CDR3 DNA sequence: TGCAGTGCTTATCAAGCGGGGGGGCAGGGGGAGCTGTTTTTT. Translating it yields CSAYQAGGQGELFF.

This clonotype occurred many times. This chain links TRBV5-6 with TRBJ2-3; D uncertain. The CDR3 is 15 residues long. Germline V CDR1 and CDR2: SGHDT, YYEEEE. The V gene lost 4 bases and the J gene lost 2 bases, with 14 bases spanning the gap. The CDR3 loop reads CASSRVLVDTDTQYF. The CDR3 nucleotides read TGTGCCAGCAGCCGGGTCCTAGTCGACACAGATACGCAGTATTTT.

This clonotype was seen at least ten times. This chain uses TRBV7-8 with TRBJ1-1; 9 positions match TRBD1. CDR1 is SGHVS and CDR2 is FQNEAQ in the germline V gene. This CDR3 spans 14 amino acids. V lost 5 bases, J lost 4 bases, and 5 bases stayed unmatched. Here the CDR3 reads CASSDRGFPTEAFF. DNA of the CDR3: TGTGCCAGCAGCGACAGGGGGTTCCCCACTGAAGCTTTCTTT.

This clonotype has at least ten counts. CDR3 sequence reads: CASSSAYRGGTEAFF. DNA of the CDR3: TGCGCCAGCAGCTCCGCTTACAGGGGTGGCACTGAAGCTTTCTTT. The rearrangement links TRBV5-1 to TRBJ1-1; 7 bases line up with TRBD1. Unmatched junction bases numbered 9, after V lost 3 bases and J lost 4 bases. The CDR3 is 15 amino acids. Germline V gene sequence: CDR1 SGHRS, CDR2 YFSETQ.

At least ten counts were recorded for this clonotype. The chain employs TRBV29-1 and TRBJ1-2; TRBD1 might be the D (5 bases). Germline values: CDR1 SQVTM, CDR2 ANQGSEA. V lost 7 bases and J 1 base, leaving 10 bases between the germline ends. The CDR3 loop spans 12 amino acids. The CDR3 sequence is CSGVRDNYGYTF. The CDR3 coding sequence is TGCAGCGGTGTCAGGGATAACTATGGCTACACCTTC.

This clonotype was seen repeatedly, ten times or more. V is TRBV9 and J is TRBJ1-4; D ambiguous. Trimming removed 4 bases from V and 7 bases from J, with 20 bases in between. The CDR3 extends over 16 amino acids. CDR1 SGDLS and CDR2 YYNGEE come from the germline V gene. In DNA, the CDR3 is TGTGCCAGCAGCCCAGGTGAGGCCGCCGGGTTTGAAAAACTGTTTTTT. Translated, it gives CASSPGEAAGFEKLFF.